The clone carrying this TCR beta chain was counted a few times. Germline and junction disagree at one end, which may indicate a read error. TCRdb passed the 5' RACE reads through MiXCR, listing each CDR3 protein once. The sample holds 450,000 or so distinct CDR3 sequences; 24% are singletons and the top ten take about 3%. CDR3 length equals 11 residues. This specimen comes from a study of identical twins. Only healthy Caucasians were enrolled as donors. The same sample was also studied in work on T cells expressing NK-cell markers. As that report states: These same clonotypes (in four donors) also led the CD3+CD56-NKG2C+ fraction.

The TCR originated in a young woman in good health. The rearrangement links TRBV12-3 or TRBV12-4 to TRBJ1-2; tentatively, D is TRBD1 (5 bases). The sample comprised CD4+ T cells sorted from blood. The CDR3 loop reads CASSNLGTLSF. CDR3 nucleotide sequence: TGTGCCAGCAGTAATCTCGGGACCCTTTCCTTC.